This T cell receptor (beta chain) was captured in a study of blood T cell repertoires in COVID-19. Background on the study: Samples taken during acute and convalescent COVID-19 were collected in the United States, Italy and Spain. Nucleic acid was either cDNA or gDNA, and it came from T cells, B-cell-depleted T cells, or PBMCs.

This clone was seen a single time. Per the study methods: The assay estimated nucleated cells by amplifying reference gene primers. Sequencing used immunoSEQ multiplex PCR; TCRdb keeps in-frame clones, though not all of them. The D gene and trimming were derived from the DNA, and the V and J assignments and clone size from that table. Among 150,000 to 200,000 clones listed, roughly 70% were seen once. CDR1 is SGHTA, CDR2 FQGTGA, per germline. V was cut by 2 bases and J by 2 bases, with 13 bases left in between. The CDR3 consists of 15 residues. V is TRBV7-3 and J is TRBJ2-7; D is possibly TRBD2 (5 bases). The TCR originated in a woman older than 75 with acute or convalescent COVID-19. Sequencing was carried out using peripheral blood. The CDR3 loop reads CASSLGISGTYEQYF. The CDR3 DNA reads TGTGCCAGCAGCTTAGGCATATCCGGGACCTACGAGCAGTACTTC.